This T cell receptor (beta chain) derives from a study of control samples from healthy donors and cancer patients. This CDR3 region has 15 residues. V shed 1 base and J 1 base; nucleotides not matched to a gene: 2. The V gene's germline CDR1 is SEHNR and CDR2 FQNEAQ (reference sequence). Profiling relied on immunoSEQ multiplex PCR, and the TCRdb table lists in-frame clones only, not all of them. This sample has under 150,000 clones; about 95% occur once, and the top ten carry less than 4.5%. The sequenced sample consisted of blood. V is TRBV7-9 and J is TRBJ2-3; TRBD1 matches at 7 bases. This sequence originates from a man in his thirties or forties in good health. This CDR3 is CASSLDQGGTDTQYF. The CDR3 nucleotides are TGTGCCAGCAGCTTAGACCAGGGGGGCACAGATACGCAGTATTTT.